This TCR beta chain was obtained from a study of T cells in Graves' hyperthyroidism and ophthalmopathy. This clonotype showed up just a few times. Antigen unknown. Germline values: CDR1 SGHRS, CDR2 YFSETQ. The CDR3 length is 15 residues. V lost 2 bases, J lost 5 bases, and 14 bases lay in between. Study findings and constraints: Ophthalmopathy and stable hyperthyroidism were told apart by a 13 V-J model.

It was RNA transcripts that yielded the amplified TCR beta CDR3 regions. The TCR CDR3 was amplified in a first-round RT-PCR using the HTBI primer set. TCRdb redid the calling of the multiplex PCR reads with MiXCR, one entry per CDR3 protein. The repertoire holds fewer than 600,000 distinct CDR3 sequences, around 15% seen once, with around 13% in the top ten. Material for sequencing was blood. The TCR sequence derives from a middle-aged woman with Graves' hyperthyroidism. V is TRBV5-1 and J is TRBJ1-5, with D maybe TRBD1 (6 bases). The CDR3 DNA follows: TGCGCCAGCAGCTTAAGGGGGGGGGAAGATCAGCCCCAGCATTTT. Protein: CASSLRGGEDQPQHF. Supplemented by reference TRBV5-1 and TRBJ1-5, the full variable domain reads KAGVTQTPRYLIKTRGQQVTLSCSPISGHRSVSWYQQTPGQGLQFLFEYFSETQRNKGNFPGRFSGRQFSNSRSEMNVSTLELGDSALYLCASSLRGGEDQPQHFGDGTRLSIL.